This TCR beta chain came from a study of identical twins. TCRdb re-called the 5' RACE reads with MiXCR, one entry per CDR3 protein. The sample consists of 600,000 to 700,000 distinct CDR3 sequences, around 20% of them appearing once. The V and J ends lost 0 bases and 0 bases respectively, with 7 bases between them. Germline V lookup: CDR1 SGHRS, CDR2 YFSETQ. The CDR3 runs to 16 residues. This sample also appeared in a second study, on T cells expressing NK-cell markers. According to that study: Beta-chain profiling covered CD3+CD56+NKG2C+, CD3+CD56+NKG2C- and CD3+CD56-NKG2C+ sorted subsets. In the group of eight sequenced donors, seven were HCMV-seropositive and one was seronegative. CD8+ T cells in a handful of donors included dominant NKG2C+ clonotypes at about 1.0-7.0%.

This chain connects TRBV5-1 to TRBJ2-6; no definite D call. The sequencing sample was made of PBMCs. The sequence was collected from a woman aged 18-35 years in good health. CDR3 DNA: TGCGCCAGCAGCTTGGCTCAGACCTCTGGGGCCAACGTCCTGACTTTC. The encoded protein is CASSLAQTSGANVLTF.